Listed below are T cell receptor beta chains from one sample, sequenced in a study of T cell repertoires in cytomegalovirus infection. TCRdb re-analysed the reads in MiXCR, keeping a single row per CDR3 protein. Of about 490,000 distinct CDR3 sequences in the sample, approximately 15% were seen once. Sequenced sample: CD8+ T cells from PBMCs. Receptors were obtained from a human donor in good health (CMV status not recorded). Some clones in this sample may be carry-over from other donors' samples. Each CDR3 is given with its conserved first and last residue. Fields, in order: V gene, D gene, CDR3 length, J gene, clone size, CDR3 protein, CDR3 DNA. A D gene is named only where the DNA matches it firmly. Clone size is given for some rows only: seen once, a few or many times, or a class if the clone is expanded.

v_call: TRBV3-1
d_call: -
cdr3_length: 19
j_call: TRBJ2-1
clone_size: -
cdr3_aa: CASSQDLSGRPIPHNEQFF
cdr3_nt: TGTGCCAGCAGCCAAGACTTAAGTGGGAGACCTATCCCCCACAATGAGCAGTTCTTC

v_call: TRBV7-3
d_call: -
cdr3_length: 16
j_call: TRBJ2-1
clone_size: many
cdr3_aa: CASSPMVGGEYNEQFF
cdr3_nt: TGTGCCAGCAGCCCAATGGTGGGCGGAGAGTACAATGAGCAGTTCTTC

v_call: TRBV23-1
d_call: TRBD1
cdr3_length: 16
j_call: TRBJ1-1
clone_size: many
cdr3_aa: CASSQPGQGVNTEAFF
cdr3_nt: TGCGCCAGCAGTCAACCCGGACAGGGGGTAAACACTGAAGCTTTCTTT

v_call: TRBV3-1
d_call: -
cdr3_length: 14
j_call: TRBJ2-1
clone_size: few
cdr3_aa: CASSHPGVYNEQFF
cdr3_nt: TGTGCCAGCAGCCACCCGGGAGTATACAATGAGCAGTTCTTC

v_call: TRBV5-4
d_call: -
cdr3_length: 14
j_call: TRBJ2-7
clone_size: many
cdr3_aa: CASRTRDNPYEQYF
cdr3_nt: TGTGCCAGCAGGACTCGGGACAACCCCTACGAGCAGTACTTC

v_call: TRBV4-2
d_call: -
cdr3_length: 15
j_call: TRBJ2-7
clone_size: many
cdr3_aa: CASRESARDSYEQYF
cdr3_nt: TGTGCCAGCAGGGAGAGCGCGCGGGACTCCTACGAGCAGTACTTC

v_call: TRBV10-2
d_call: TRBD2
cdr3_length: 15
j_call: TRBJ2-1
clone_size: -
cdr3_aa: CASSAHSGSAYEQFF
cdr3_nt: TGCGCCAGCAGTGCTCACAGCGGGAGTGCCTATGAGCAGTTCTTC

v_call: TRBV7-2
d_call: TRBD2
cdr3_length: 18
j_call: TRBJ2-1
clone_size: many
cdr3_aa: CASSLSLLAGDVYNEQFF
cdr3_nt: TGTGCCAGCAGCCTTAGTTTGCTAGCGGGAGATGTCTACAATGAGCAGTTCTTC

v_call: TRBV7-9
d_call: TRBD1
cdr3_length: 12
j_call: TRBJ2-3
clone_size: many
cdr3_aa: CASSGQGDTQYF
cdr3_nt: TGTGCCAGCAGCGGACAGGGAGATACGCAGTATTTT

v_call: TRBV6-2/TRBV6-3
d_call: -
cdr3_length: 14
j_call: TRBJ1-1
clone_size: many
cdr3_aa: CASTQTGTNTEAFF
cdr3_nt: TGTGCCAGCACCCAGACAGGCACGAACACTGAAGCTTTCTTT

v_call: TRBV6-4
d_call: -
cdr3_length: 15
j_call: TRBJ1-5
clone_size: -
cdr3_aa: CASSAPGTSNQPQHF
cdr3_nt: TGTGCCAGCAGTGCCCCAGGGACTAGCAATCAGCCCCAGCATTTT

v_call: TRBV7-2
d_call: -
cdr3_length: 13
j_call: TRBJ2-1
clone_size: many
cdr3_aa: CASSFDSSNEQFF
cdr3_nt: TGTGCCAGCAGCTTTGACAGCTCAAATGAGCAGTTCTTC

v_call: TRBV19
d_call: TRBD1
cdr3_length: 16
j_call: TRBJ1-5
clone_size: few
cdr3_aa: CASSIVQGAYNQPQHF
cdr3_nt: TGTGCCAGTAGTATAGTGCAGGGGGCTTACAATCAGCCCCAGCATTTT

v_call: TRBV3-1
d_call: -
cdr3_length: 15
j_call: TRBJ1-5
clone_size: -
cdr3_aa: CASSPTGIGRQPQHF
cdr3_nt: TGTGCCAGCAGCCCCACAGGAATCGGTCGACAGCCCCAGCATTTT

v_call: TRBV12-3/TRBV12-4
d_call: -
cdr3_length: 16
j_call: TRBJ1-6
clone_size: few
cdr3_aa: CASSLAFGGTDSPLHF
cdr3_nt: TGTGCCAGCAGTTTAGCATTCGGGGGGACGGATTCACCCCTCCACTTT

v_call: TRBV2
d_call: TRBD1
cdr3_length: 13
j_call: TRBJ2-7
clone_size: few
cdr3_aa: CASPGTGGSEQYF
cdr3_nt: TGTGCCAGCCCTGGGACAGGGGGAAGCGAGCAGTACTTC

v_call: TRBV11-1
d_call: -
cdr3_length: 12
j_call: TRBJ2-2
clone_size: many
cdr3_aa: CASSPLFGELFF
cdr3_nt: TGTGCCAGCAGCCCCCTTTTCGGGGAGCTGTTTTTT

v_call: TRBV11-2
d_call: -
cdr3_length: 15
j_call: TRBJ2-1
clone_size: many
cdr3_aa: CASSLVLTDGNEQFF
cdr3_nt: TGTGCCAGCAGCTTAGTACTAACCGACGGCAATGAGCAGTTCTTC

v_call: TRBV27
d_call: -
cdr3_length: 16
j_call: TRBJ2-6
clone_size: few
cdr3_aa: CASSLDKGAGANVLTF
cdr3_nt: TGTGCCAGCAGTTTAGATAAAGGAGCCGGGGCCAACGTCCTGACTTTC

v_call: TRBV7-2
d_call: -
cdr3_length: 15
j_call: TRBJ1-2
clone_size: many
cdr3_aa: CASSSRRSRFGGYTF
cdr3_nt: TGTGCCAGCAGCTCCCGGCGGAGCCGATTTGGTGGCTACACCTTC

v_call: TRBV6-1
d_call: -
cdr3_length: 14
j_call: TRBJ1-1
clone_size: few
cdr3_aa: CASLRTGTNTEAFF
cdr3_nt: TGTGCCAGCCTCAGAACAGGGACGAACACTGAAGCTTTCTTT

v_call: TRBV7-9
d_call: TRBD1
cdr3_length: 18
j_call: TRBJ1-1
clone_size: many
cdr3_aa: CASSNSIMMDREDTEAFF
cdr3_nt: TGTGCCAGCAGCAACTCCATTATGATGGACAGGGAGGACACTGAAGCTTTCTTT

v_call: TRBV24-1
d_call: -
cdr3_length: 13
j_call: TRBJ2-1
clone_size: -
cdr3_aa: CATSVKGSGEQFF
cdr3_nt: TGTGCCACCAGTGTTAAGGGCTCGGGGGAGCAGTTCTTC

v_call: TRBV2
d_call: -
cdr3_length: 13
j_call: TRBJ2-2
clone_size: many
cdr3_aa: CASSAYNTGELFF
cdr3_nt: TGTGCCAGCAGTGCATACAATACCGGGGAGCTGTTTTTT

v_call: TRBV5-1
d_call: TRBD1
cdr3_length: 14
j_call: TRBJ1-2
clone_size: -
cdr3_aa: CASSLETGSNGYTF
cdr3_nt: TGCGCCAGCAGCTTGGAGACAGGGTCCAACGGCTACACCTTC

v_call: TRBV7-8
d_call: TRBD2
cdr3_length: 16
j_call: TRBJ2-1
clone_size: many
cdr3_aa: CASSSLMLAGGDEQFF
cdr3_nt: TGTGCCAGCAGCTCCCTGATGCTAGCGGGAGGGGATGAGCAGTTCTTC

v_call: TRBV7-9
d_call: TRBD1
cdr3_length: 18
j_call: TRBJ1-5
clone_size: many
cdr3_aa: CASSLEGQGTYSNQPQHF
cdr3_nt: TGTGCCAGCAGCTTAGAAGGACAGGGCACTTATAGCAATCAGCCCCAGCATTTT

v_call: TRBV15
d_call: -
cdr3_length: 14
j_call: TRBJ1-1
clone_size: many
cdr3_aa: CATSVRGGSTEAFF
cdr3_nt: TGTGCCACCAGCGTCCGCGGGGGTAGCACTGAAGCTTTCTTT

v_call: TRBV7-9
d_call: -
cdr3_length: 14
j_call: TRBJ2-7
clone_size: many
cdr3_aa: CASSFGGDPYEQYF
cdr3_nt: TGTGCCAGCAGCTTTGGAGGGGATCCCTACGAGCAGTACTTC